A selection of T cell receptor beta chains follows, all from one sample in a study of neurological immune-mediated disorders. TCRdb analysed the 5' RACE reads with MiXCR anew, one entry per CDR3 protein. The data show tens of thousands of distinct CDR3 sequences, around 7.8% seen once. The specimen sequenced was PBMCs. These TCRs come from a woman aged 40-49 years in good health. Each CDR3 is given with its conserved first and last residue.

V gene: TRBV29-1
CDR3 length: 21
J gene: TRBJ2-3
CDR3 protein: CSVEEREVGQGASPSTDTQYF

V gene: TRBV5-6
CDR3 length: 13
J gene: TRBJ2-1
CDR3 protein: CASTGTSSNEQFF

V gene: TRBV3-1
CDR3 length: 14
J gene: TRBJ1-1
CDR3 protein: CASSQDLLDRWAFF

V gene: TRBV29-1
CDR3 length: 22
J gene: TRBJ1-4
CDR3 protein: CSVAADIAQYGTGMVTNEKLFF

V gene: TRBV20-1
CDR3 length: 16
J gene: TRBJ2-7
CDR3 protein: CSARDPLLAGSYEQYF

V gene: TRBV28
CDR3 length: 11
J gene: TRBJ1-1
CDR3 protein: CASSLRPEAFF

V gene: TRBV28
CDR3 length: 15
J gene: TRBJ2-5
CDR3 protein: CASSLIDRRAETQYF

V gene: TRBV5-6
CDR3 length: 14
J gene: TRBJ2-1
CDR3 protein: CASSPVQAVNEQFF

V gene: TRBV27
CDR3 length: 16
J gene: TRBJ1-6
CDR3 protein: CASSERAAGANSPLHF

V gene: TRBV6-6
CDR3 length: 15
J gene: TRBJ1-4
CDR3 protein: CASKVPGQGNEKLFF

V gene: TRBV10-3
CDR3 length: 13
J gene: TRBJ2-6
CDR3 protein: CAIGTSGANVLTF

V gene: TRBV28
CDR3 length: 15
J gene: TRBJ1-2
CDR3 protein: CASSPKGRQSYGYTF

V gene: TRBV24-1
CDR3 length: 15
J gene: TRBJ1-1
CDR3 protein: CATSGTGTLNTEAFF